What follows is one TCR beta chain and its context. Its specificity is not known. V was clipped by 1 base and J by 1 base, with 10 bases between them. The CDR3 loop spans 15 amino acids. CDR1 MGHRA and CDR2 YSYEKL come from the germline V gene. These data originate in a study of human versus mouse CDR3 diversity and MHC coevolution. Across the study: Each sample yielded about 0.6 x 10^7 to 1.8 x 10^7 valid reads. Study-wide findings and caveats: Human CDR3s averaged more deletions and insertions than mouse CDR3s. Two of the three human donors had the lowest clonal inequality.

The table came from immunoSEQ multiplex PCR; TCRdb's copy has only in-frame clones and leaves some out. The repertoire holds about 77,000 clones, around 92% seen once, with about 0.14% in the top ten. Naive CD4 T cells were sorted as CD45RO-negative, CD62L-positive. The receptor was isolated from a person aged 25 to 75 in good health. The sample comprised naive CD4+ T cells from blood. Subset denoted: CD45RO-negative CD62L-positive naive CD4 T cells. The chain uses TRBV4-1 and TRBJ1-1; a weak D match, TRBD1 (6 bases). CDR3 residues: CASSQVRGTNTEAFF. The CDR3 coding sequence is TGCGCCAGCAGCCAAGTTAGGGGGACGAACACTGAAGCTTTCTTT.